This T cell receptor beta chain emerged from a study of T cells in Graves' hyperthyroidism and ophthalmopathy. Findings and limits, study-wide: In simple terms, a model built on 13 V-J features told ophthalmopathy apart from stable hyperthyroidism.

Note on this clonotype: Antigen specificity is unknown.

TCR beta CDR3 region amplification was performed from RNA transcripts. A set of HTBI primers served as the primers for a first-round RT-PCR of the TCR CDR3. TCRdb passed the multiplex PCR reads through MiXCR, listing each CDR3 protein once. The table lists hundreds of thousands of distinct CDR3 sequences, approximately 15% of them singletons. Hyperthyroidism was newly diagnosed in patients aged 18 to 65 (duration under 2 months). The sequence was collected from a young woman with Graves' hyperthyroidism. Specimen: blood.

CDR3 sequence reads: CASSLSGGEQFF. CDR3 DNA: TGTGCCAGCAGTTTATCCGGGGGTGAGCAGTTCTTC. The chain carries TRBV27 and TRBJ2-1; possible D gene TRBD2, 6 bases. Trimming stripped 0 bases from V and 9 bases from J, with 6 bases between. CDR1 is MNHEY and CDR2 is SMNVEV in the germline V gene (reference sequence). CDR3 size: 12 residues.